A single sample gave rise to the 29 T cell receptor beta chains below, sequenced in a study of cytomegalovirus exposure and HLA in healthy donors. The PCR employed 60 Vbeta primers together with 13 Jbeta primers. Repertoires were generated with immunoSEQ multiplex PCR, while TCRdb's copy carries only in-frame clones and drops some. The sample yields some 190,000 clones, 60% to 85% seen once. Sequences were obtained from PBMCs. Receptor source: a woman in her late teens or twenties in good health and CMV-seronegative.

The V call is TRBV5-1, the J call TRBJ2-1, with 15 nucleotides matching TRBD2. The CDR3 covers 16 residues. With V trimmed by 2 bases and J by 6 bases, 3 bases remained unmatched. Germline CDR1 is SGHRS and CDR2 is YFSETQ. Here the CDR3 reads CASSFEGLAGGNEQFF. The CDR3 DNA is TGCGCCAGCAGCTTTGAGGGACTAGCGGGGGGCAATGAGCAGTTCTTC.

This clone was detected once. This sequence joins TRBV4-3 and TRBJ2-7; 7 positions agree with TRBD2. V was pared by 3 bases and J by 6 bases, with 14 bases of the junction left unmatched. Germline assignment: CDR1 LGHNA and CDR2 YSLEER. The CDR3 has 16 amino acids. CDR3 nucleotides: TGCGCCAGCAGCCAGAGAGTGGGACTAACCATCCTCGAGCAGTACTTC. It codes for CASSQRVGLTILEQYF.

The chain uses TRBV7-3 and TRBJ2-1; D might be TRBD2 (6 bases). Germline CDR1 and CDR2: SGHTA and FQGTGA. The CDR3 is 16 amino acids. V lost 5 bases, J lost 0 bases, and 14 bases lay in between. The CDR3 region is CASSRNSGSSYNEQFF. The DNA of the CDR3 is TGTGCCAGCAGCCGCAATAGCGGAAGCTCCTACAATGAGCAGTTCTTC.

This clone has just a few counts. This chain uses TRBV15 with TRBJ1-2, with unresolved D. Trimming cost V 8 bases and J 2 bases, with 12 bases left between them. Germline CDR1 and CDR2: LNHNV and YYDKDF (reference sequence). The CDR3 loop spans 13 amino acids. DNA of the CDR3: TGTGCCACCGCGGCGGGTTTGAACTATGGCTACACCTTC. It yields the protein CATAAGLNYGYTF.

For the CDR3, the DNA is TGTGCCAGCAGCGACGGATGGACAGCCTACAATGAGCAGTTCTTC. Translation gives CASSDGWTAYNEQFF. The chain links TRBV2 to TRBJ2-1; perhaps TRBD1 as D (6 bases). Between the trimmed V and J ends, which lost 6 bases and 2 bases, there was a span of 14 bases. Germline CDR1 reads SNHLY; CDR2 reads FYNNEI. There are 15 residues in the CDR3.

The chain couples TRBV28 to TRBJ1-4, with D perhaps matching TRBD1 (5 bases). Trimming took off 3 bases at V and 7 bases at J, with 15 bases between the two ends. CDR3 length: 15 residues. CDR1 and CDR2 from the germline V gene are MDHEN and SYDVKM. The CDR3 DNA is TGTGCCAGCAGTTTCATGGGACTGGAAACTGAAAAACTGTTTTTT. Its protein product is CASSFMGLETEKLFF.

This clone occurred a few times. This sequence joins TRBV7-8 and TRBJ2-7; 8 bases are shared with TRBD1. The V gene end was trimmed by 5 bases and the J gene end by 5 bases; junction bases not matched to a gene: 8. This CDR3 has 14 residues. Germline CDR1 and CDR2: SGHVS and FQNEAQ. In DNA, the CDR3 is TGTGCCAGCAGCCGACACAGGGGGTTGAACGAGCAGTACTTC. It encodes CASSRHRGLNEQYF.

The chain uses TRBV6-5 and TRBJ1-2, with TRBD1 identical over 8 bases. This CDR3 contains 16 residues. J lost 0 bases, V lost 4 bases, and 7 bases had no gene match. CDR1 is MNHEY and CDR2 is SVGAGI in the germline V gene. CDR3 residues: CASSWGTGETNYGYTF. The DNA for the CDR3 is TGTGCCAGCAGTTGGGGGACAGGAGAAACTAACTATGGCTACACCTTC.

This clone was observed once. This chain links TRBV5-1 with TRBJ1-1; TRBD1 aligns across 10 bases. Germline V gene data show CDR1 as SGHRS and CDR2 as YFSETQ. V trimming: 4 bases; J trimming: 7 bases; junction bases outside the gene matches: 7. This CDR3 has 14 residues. As DNA, the CDR3 is TGCGCCAGCAGCGCGACAGGGGGCTCTGGTGAAGCTTTCTTT. Its protein product is CASSATGGSGEAFF.

This chain joins TRBV5-4 and TRBJ2-1, with no clear D. V was pared by 2 bases and J by 6 bases, with 12 bases between. The CDR3 is 14 amino acids. The germline gives CDR1 SGHNT, CDR2 YYREEE (reference sequence). In DNA form, the CDR3 reads TGTGCCAGCAGCTTTAGAACAGACCCCAATGAGCAGTTCTTC. Its translation is CASSFRTDPNEQFF.

The chain uses TRBV6-1 and TRBJ2-5; 9 bases align to TRBD1. CDR1 MNHNS and CDR2 SASEGT come from the germline V gene. V shed 11 bases and J 4 bases; nucleotides not matched to a gene: 11. There are 14 residues in the CDR3. CDR3 sequence reads: CAAQGADGLETQYF. CDR3 DNA: TGTGCCGCACAGGGGGCTGATGGCCTAGAGACCCAGTACTTC.

This clone was recorded a few times. V is TRBV10-3 and J is TRBJ1-3; 8 nucleotides agree with TRBD1. CDR1 is ENHRY, CDR2 SYGVKD, per germline. V lost 7 bases and J lost 2; bases outside the gene matches: 7. This CDR3 has 15 residues. The CDR3 DNA reads as TGTGCCATCACCGCCGACAGGGGCGCTGGAAACACCATATATTTT. Protein: CAITADRGAGNTIYF.

This clone has only a few counts. DNA for the CDR3: TGCGCCAGCGGGGAAGGACTAGCGGGAGGAACGAACACCGGGGAGCTGTTTTTT. Amino acid sequence: CASGEGLAGGTNTGELFF. V usage is TRBV5-1 and J usage is TRBJ2-2, with 14 bases matching TRBD2. This CDR3 comprises 18 residues. Unmatched junction bases numbered 8, after V lost 7 bases and J lost 0 bases. Germline CDR1 is SGHRS and CDR2 is YFSETQ. The whole variable domain, remainder taken from reference TRBV5-1 and TRBJ2-2, is KAGVTQTPRYLIKTRGQQVTLSCSPISGHRSVSWYQQTPGQGLQFLFEYFSETQRNKGNFPGRFSGRQFSNSRSEMNVSTLELGDSALYLCASGEGLAGGTNTGELFFGEGSRLTVL.

The rearrangement joins TRBV6-5 to TRBJ2-1; possibly TRBD1 for D (5 bases). The CDR3 contains 13 residues. The V gene's germline CDR1 is MNHEY and CDR2 SVGAGI. Trimming removed 4 bases at V and 7 bases at J, with 11 bases between. The CDR3 nucleotides read TGTGCCAGCAGTTCCCTTAGGGGAAATGAGCAGTTCTTC. Translating it yields CASSSLRGNEQFF.

This rearrangement joins TRBV10-2 to TRBJ1-1, with a tentative D call TRBD1 (6 bases). The CDR3 covers 12 residues. The V end was cut by 11 bases, the J end by 4 bases, with 14 bases between. Germline V CDR1 and CDR2: WSHSY, SAAADI. The CDR3 DNA reads as TGCGCCGGGGGGAGGGGGACCACTGAAGCTTTCTTT. Its protein is CAGGRGTTEAFF.

V usage is TRBV6-5 and J usage is TRBJ1-1; 7 nucleotides agree with TRBD1. This CDR3 has 14 residues. Germline values: CDR1 MNHEY, CDR2 SVGAGI. Losses at the gene ends were 2 bases for V and 1 base for J; bases not matched to a gene: 1. Here the CDR3 reads CASSYNRGNTEAFF. CDR3 bases: TGTGCCAGCAGTTACAACAGGGGGAACACTGAAGCTTTCTTT.

In this sample, this clone turned up once. The chain recombines TRBV10-3 with TRBJ1-1; D gene uncertain. V was shortened by 6 bases and J by 1 base, with 12 bases between the two germline ends. Germline V gives CDR1 ENHRY, CDR2 SYGVKD. CDR3 size: 14 residues. This CDR3 is CAISRDSGNTEAFF. CDR3 nucleotides: TGTGCCATCAGCCGGGATTCAGGGAACACTGAAGCTTTCTTT.

This clone was seen only once. V gene TRBV4-1 combines with J gene TRBJ2-1; no firm D call. Per germline, CDR1 MGHRA and CDR2 YSYEKL. The V gene lost 3 bases and the J gene lost 7 bases, with 10 bases spanning the gap. The CDR3 sequence is 13 residues long. This CDR3 is CASSHDPENEQFF. The CDR3 nucleotides read TGCGCCAGCAGCCACGACCCGGAGAATGAGCAGTTCTTC.

The chain has TRBV7-3 and TRBJ2-3; D call uncertain. Germline V gene data show CDR1 as SGHTA and CDR2 as FQGTGA. V lost 0 bases and J 3 bases, leaving 10 bases between the germline ends. This CDR3 is 15 amino acids long. The CDR3 region has the DNA TGTGCCAGCAGCTTAACGTTGCGAGTTACAGATACGCAGTATTTT. Translating gives CASSLTLRVTDTQYF.

The chain couples TRBV10-3 to TRBJ2-1; unclear D gene. V lost 2 bases and J 0 bases, leaving 5 bases between the germline ends. The CDR3 is 14 residues long. Germline V lookup: CDR1 ENHRY, CDR2 SYGVKD. The CDR3 region has the DNA TGTGCCATCAGTGAGCCGGGCTCCTACAATGAGCAGTTCTTC. Its protein is CAISEPGSYNEQFF.

The rearrangement joins TRBV6-1 to TRBJ1-6, with D perhaps TRBD1 (6 bases). Per the germline V gene, CDR1 is MNHNS and CDR2 is SASEGT. The CDR3 extends over 15 amino acids. V gave up 4 bases and J gave up 6 bases, with 13 bases separating them. The CDR3 DNA reads as TGTGCCAGCAGTGCGACGACAGGACCTAATTCACCCCTCCACTTT. This codes for CASSATTGPNSPLHF.

The chain combines TRBV19 with TRBJ2-5; 9 positions agree with TRBD2. Germline CDR1 is LNHDA and CDR2 is SQIVND (reference sequence). The CDR3 length is 14 residues. The V segment lost 5 bases and the J segment 0 bases; nucleotides outside the gene matches: 1. The DNA of the CDR3 is TGTGCCAGTAGTCGACTAGCGGACCAAGAGACCCAGTACTTC. Protein: CASSRLADQETQYF.

In its sample, this clone was seen a few times. A junction boundary mismatches the germline segment, possibly from a read error. J is TRBJ1-5 and V is TRBV25-1; D uncertain. Germline V gives CDR1 MGHDK, CDR2 SYGVNS. There are 14 residues in the CDR3. The CDR3 DNA sequence: TGTGCCAGCAGTAAGGCGGGTAGCTATCAGCCCCAGCATTTT. It is translated as CASSKAGSYQPQHF.

This chain links TRBV5-1 with TRBJ1-1, with 7 bases identical to TRBD1. With V trimmed by 5 bases and J by 7 bases, 11 bases remained unmatched. CDR1 and CDR2 (germline): SGHRS, YFSETQ. This CDR3 comprises 14 residues. CDR3 loop: CASRRTGDDNEAFF. DNA of the CDR3: TGCGCCAGCAGAAGAACAGGGGATGATAATGAAGCTTTCTTT.

This clone appeared a single time. The chain recombines TRBV9 with TRBJ2-7; 8 bases align to TRBD1. CDR1 and CDR2 from the germline V gene are SGDLS and YYNGEE. With V trimmed by 3 bases and J by 0 bases, 2 bases remained unmatched. CDR3 length: 14 residues. In nucleotides, the CDR3 is TGTGCCAGCAGCGAGACAGGGGTCTCCTACGAGCAGTACTTC. Encoded protein: CASSETGVSYEQYF.

The V gene is TRBV18, the J gene TRBJ1-2, with D possibly TRBD1 on 6 matching bases. V was clipped by 3 bases and J by 5 bases, with 10 bases between them. The V gene's germline CDR1 is KGHSH and CDR2 LQKENI. CDR3 length: 13 residues. The CDR3 DNA follows: TGTGCCAGCTCACCCTACAGGGAATATGGCTACACCTTC. Its protein is CASSPYREYGYTF.

This sequence joins TRBV10-3 and TRBJ1-1; D call uncertain. The CDR3 extends over 14 amino acids. The V gene's germline CDR1 is ENHRY and CDR2 SYGVKD. The germline V and J ends were trimmed by 2 bases and 4 bases, with 11 bases remaining between them. CDR3 protein: CAISEEVLGTEAFF. CDR3 DNA sequence: TGTGCCATCAGTGAGGAGGTGCTGGGCACTGAAGCTTTCTTT.

The chain recombines TRBV10-3 with TRBJ1-5, with TRBD1 identical over 9 bases. The V gene's germline CDR1 is ENHRY and CDR2 SYGVKD. Trimming took 11 bases from V and 4 from J; bases not matched to a gene: 6. This CDR3 has 13 residues. The chain's CDR3 is CAVRDRENQPQHF. CDR3 nucleotide sequence: TGTGCCGTCCGGGACAGGGAGAATCAGCCCCAGCATTTT.

The chain is built from TRBV29-1 and TRBJ2-1, with TRBD1 identical over 12 bases. This CDR3 region has 13 residues. V dropped 6 bases and J dropped 15; count of bases not matched to a gene: 12. Germline V gene data show CDR1 as SQVTM and CDR2 as ANQGSEA. CDR3 protein: CSVRGQGALKGFF. The CDR3 coding sequence is TGCAGCGTACGGGGACAGGGGGCCTTAAAGGGGTTCTTC.